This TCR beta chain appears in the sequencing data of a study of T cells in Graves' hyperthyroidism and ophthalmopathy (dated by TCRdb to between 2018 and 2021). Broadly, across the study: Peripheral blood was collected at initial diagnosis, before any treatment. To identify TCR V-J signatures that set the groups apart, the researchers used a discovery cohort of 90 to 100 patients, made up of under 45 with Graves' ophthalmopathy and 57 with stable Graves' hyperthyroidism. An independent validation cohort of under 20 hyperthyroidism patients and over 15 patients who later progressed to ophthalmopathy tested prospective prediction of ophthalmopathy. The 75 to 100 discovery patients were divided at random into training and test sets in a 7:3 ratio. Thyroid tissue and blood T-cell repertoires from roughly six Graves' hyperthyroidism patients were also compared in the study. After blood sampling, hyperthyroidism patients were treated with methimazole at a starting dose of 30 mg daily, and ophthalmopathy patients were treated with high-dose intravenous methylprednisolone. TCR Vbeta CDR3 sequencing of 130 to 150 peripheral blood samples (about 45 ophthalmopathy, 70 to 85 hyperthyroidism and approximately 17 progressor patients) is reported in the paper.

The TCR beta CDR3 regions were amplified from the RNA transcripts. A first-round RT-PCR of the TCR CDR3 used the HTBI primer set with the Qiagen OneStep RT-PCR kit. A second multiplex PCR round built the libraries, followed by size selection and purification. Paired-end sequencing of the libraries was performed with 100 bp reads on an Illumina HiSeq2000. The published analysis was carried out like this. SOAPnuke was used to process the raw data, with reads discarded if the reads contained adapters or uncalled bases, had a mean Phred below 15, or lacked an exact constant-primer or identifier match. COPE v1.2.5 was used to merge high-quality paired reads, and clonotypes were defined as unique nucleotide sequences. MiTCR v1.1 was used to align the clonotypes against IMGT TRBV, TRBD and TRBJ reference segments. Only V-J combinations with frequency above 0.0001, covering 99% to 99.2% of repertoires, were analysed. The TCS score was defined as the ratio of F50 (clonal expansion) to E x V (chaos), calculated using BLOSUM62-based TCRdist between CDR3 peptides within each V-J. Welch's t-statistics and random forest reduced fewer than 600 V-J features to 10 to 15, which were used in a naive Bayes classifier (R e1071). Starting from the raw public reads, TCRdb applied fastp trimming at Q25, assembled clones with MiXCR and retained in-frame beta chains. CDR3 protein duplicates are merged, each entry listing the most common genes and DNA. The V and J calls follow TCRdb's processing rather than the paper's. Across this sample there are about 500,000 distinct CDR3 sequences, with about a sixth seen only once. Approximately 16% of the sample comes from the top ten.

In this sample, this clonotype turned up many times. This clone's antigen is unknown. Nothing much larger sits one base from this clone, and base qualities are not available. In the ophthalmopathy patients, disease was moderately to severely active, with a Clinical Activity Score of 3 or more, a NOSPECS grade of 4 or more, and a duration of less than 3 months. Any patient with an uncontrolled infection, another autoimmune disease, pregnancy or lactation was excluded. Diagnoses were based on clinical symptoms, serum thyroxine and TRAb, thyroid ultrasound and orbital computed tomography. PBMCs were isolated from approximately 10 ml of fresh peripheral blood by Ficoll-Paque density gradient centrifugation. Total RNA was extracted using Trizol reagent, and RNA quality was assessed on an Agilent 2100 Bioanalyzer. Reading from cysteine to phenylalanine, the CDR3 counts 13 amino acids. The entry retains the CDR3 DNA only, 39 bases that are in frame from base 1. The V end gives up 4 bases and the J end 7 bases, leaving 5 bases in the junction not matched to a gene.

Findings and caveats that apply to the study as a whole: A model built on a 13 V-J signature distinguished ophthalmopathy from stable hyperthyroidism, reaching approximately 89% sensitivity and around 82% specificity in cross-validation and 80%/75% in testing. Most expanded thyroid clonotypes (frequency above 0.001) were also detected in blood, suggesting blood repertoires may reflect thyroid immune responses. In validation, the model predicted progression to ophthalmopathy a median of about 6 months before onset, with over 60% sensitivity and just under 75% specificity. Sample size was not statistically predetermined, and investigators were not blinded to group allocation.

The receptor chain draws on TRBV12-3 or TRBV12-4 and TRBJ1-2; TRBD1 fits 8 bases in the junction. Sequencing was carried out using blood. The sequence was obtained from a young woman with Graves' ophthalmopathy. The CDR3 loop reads CASSYTGGGGYTF. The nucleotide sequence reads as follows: TGTGCCAGCAGTTATACAGGGGGTGGTGGCTACACCTTC.